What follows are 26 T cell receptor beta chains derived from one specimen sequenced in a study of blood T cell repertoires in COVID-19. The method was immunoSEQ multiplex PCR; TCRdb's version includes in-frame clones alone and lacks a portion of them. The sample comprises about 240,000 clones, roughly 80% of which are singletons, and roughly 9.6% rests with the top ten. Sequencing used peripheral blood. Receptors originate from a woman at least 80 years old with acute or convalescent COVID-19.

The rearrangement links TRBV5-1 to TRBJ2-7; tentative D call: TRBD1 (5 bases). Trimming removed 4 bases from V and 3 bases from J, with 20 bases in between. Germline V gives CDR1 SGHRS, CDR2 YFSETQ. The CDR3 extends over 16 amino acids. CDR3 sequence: CASSPASGAQGYEQYF. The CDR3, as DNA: TGCGCCAGCAGCCCAGCTAGTGGGGCGCAAGGCTACGAGCAGTACTTC.

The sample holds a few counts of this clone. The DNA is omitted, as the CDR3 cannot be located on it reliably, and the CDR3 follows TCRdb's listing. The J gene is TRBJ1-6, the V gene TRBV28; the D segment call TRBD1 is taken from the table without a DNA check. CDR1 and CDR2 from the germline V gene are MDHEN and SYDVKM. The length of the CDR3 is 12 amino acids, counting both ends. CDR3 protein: CASSSSDRGLHF.

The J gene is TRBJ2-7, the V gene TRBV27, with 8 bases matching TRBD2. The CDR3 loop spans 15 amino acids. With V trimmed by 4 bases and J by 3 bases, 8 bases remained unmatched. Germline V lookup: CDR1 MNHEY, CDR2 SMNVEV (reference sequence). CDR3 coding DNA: TGTGCCAGCAGTTCCGGGGGGGCCGCGATCTACGAGCAGTACTTC. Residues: CASSSGGAAIYEQYF.

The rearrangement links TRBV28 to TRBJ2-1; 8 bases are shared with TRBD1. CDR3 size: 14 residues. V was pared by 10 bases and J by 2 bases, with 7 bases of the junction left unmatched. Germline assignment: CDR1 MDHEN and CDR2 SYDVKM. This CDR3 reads CATSTGGAYNEQFF. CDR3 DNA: TGTGCCACCAGCACAGGGGGTGCCTACAATGAGCAGTTCTTC.

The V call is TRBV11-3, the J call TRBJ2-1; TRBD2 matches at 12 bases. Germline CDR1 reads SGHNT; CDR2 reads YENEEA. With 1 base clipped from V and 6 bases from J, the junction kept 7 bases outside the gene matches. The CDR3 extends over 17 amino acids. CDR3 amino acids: CASSLVTLAGGPNEQFF. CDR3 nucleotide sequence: TGTGCCAGCAGCTTAGTTACGCTAGCGGGGGGGCCCAATGAGCAGTTCTTC.

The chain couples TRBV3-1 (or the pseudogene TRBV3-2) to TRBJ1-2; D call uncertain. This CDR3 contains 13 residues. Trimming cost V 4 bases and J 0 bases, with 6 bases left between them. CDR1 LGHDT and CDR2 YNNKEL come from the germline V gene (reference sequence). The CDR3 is CASSPTPNYGYTF. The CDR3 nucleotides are TGTGCCAGCAGCCCTACGCCTAACTATGGCTACACCTTC.

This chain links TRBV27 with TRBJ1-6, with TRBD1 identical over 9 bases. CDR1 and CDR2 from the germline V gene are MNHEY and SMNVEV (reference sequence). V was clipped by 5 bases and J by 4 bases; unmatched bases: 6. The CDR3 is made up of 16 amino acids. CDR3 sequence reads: CASSTQGAGYNSPLHF. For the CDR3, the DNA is TGTGCCAGCAGTACACAGGGGGCTGGGTATAATTCACCCCTCCACTTT.

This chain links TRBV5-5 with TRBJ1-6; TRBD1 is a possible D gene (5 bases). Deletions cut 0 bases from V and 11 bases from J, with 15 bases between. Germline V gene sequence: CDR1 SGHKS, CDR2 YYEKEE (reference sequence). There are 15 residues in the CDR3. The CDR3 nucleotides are TGTGCCAGCAGCTTGGCCCAGGGCGGTCGGGCACCCCTCCACTTT. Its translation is CASSLAQGGRAPLHF.

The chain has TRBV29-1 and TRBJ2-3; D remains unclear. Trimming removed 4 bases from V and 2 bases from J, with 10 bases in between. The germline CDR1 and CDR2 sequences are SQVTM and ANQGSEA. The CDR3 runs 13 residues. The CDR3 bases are TGCAGCGTTGCCCCGAGCGTCACAGATACGCAGTATTTT. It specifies CSVAPSVTDTQYF.

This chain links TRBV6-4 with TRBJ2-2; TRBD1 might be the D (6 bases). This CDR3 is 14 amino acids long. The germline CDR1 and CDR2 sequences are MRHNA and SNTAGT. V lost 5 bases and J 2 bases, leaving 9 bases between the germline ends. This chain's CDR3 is CASSKDRNTGELFF. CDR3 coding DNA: TGTGCCAGCAGTAAGGACAGAAACACCGGGGAGCTGTTTTTT.

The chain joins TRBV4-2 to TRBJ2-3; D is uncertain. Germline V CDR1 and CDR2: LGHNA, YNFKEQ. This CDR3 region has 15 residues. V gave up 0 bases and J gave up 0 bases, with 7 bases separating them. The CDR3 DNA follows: TGTGCCAGCAGCCAAGATGCGTCTAGCACAGATACGCAGTATTTT. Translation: CASSQDASSTDTQYF.

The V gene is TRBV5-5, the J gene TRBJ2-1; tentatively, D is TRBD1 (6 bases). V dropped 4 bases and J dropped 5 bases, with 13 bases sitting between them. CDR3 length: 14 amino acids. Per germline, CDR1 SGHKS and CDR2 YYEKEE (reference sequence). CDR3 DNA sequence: TGTGCCAGCAGCATCGTCCAGGGGCACAATGAGCAGTTCTTC. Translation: CASSIVQGHNEQFF.

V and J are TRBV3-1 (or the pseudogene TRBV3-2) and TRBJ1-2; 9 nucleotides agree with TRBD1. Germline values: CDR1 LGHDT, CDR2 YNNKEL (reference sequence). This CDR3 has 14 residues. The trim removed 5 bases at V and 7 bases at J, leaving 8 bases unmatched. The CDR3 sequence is CASSFHRGLAGYTF. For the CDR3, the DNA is TGTGCCAGCAGCTTCCACAGGGGGCTAGCTGGCTACACCTTC.

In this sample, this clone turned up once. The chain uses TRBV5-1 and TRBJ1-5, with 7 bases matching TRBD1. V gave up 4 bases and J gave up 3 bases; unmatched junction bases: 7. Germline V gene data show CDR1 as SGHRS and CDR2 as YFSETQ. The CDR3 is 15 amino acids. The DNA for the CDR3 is TGCGCCAGCAGCGTGTCGACAGGGTTCAATCAGCCCCAGCATTTT. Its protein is CASSVSTGFNQPQHF.

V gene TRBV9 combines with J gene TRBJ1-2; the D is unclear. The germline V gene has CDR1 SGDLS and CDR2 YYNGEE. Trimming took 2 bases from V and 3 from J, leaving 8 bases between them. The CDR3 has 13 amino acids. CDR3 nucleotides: TGTGCCAGCAGCGTCGACTTAGACTATGGCTACACCTTC. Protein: CASSVDLDYGYTF.

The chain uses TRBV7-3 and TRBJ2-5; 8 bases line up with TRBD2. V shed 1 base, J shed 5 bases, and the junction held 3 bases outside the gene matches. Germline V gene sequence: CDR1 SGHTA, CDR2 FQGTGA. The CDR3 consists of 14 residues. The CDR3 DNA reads TGTGCCAGCAGCTTAAACGGGAGGGTGGAGACCCAGTACTTC. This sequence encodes CASSLNGRVETQYF.

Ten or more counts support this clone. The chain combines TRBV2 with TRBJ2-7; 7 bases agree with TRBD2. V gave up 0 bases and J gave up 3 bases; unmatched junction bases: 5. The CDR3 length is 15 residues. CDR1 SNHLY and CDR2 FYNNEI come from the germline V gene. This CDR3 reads CASSEALAEVYEQYF. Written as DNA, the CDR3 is TGTGCCAGCAGTGAAGCGCTAGCGGAGGTCTACGAGCAGTACTTC.

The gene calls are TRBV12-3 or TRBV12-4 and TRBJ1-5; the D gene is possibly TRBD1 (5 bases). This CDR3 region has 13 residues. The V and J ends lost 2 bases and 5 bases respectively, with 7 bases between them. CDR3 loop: CASSLQGYQPQHF. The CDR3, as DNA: TGTGCCAGCAGTTTACAGGGATATCAGCCCCAGCATTTT.

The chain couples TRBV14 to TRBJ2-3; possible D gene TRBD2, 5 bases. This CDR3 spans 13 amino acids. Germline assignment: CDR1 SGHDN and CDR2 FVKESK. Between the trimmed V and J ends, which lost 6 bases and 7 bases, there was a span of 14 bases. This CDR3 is CASSSIQRNTQYF. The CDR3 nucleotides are TGTGCCAGCAGTTCGATTCAGCGGAATACGCAGTATTTT.

The CDR3 loop reads CACQGEFQPQHF. CDR3 DNA sequence: TGTGCCTGCCAGGGCGAGTTCCAGCCCCAGCATTTT. The gene calls are TRBV2 and TRBJ1-5, with a weak D call TRBD1 (5 bases). The V and J ends lost 11 bases and 7 bases respectively, with 15 bases between them. This CDR3 is built from 12 residues. In germline, CDR1 is SNHLY, CDR2 FYNNEI. Filled out from reference TRBV2 and TRBJ1-5, the complete variable domain reads EPEVTQTPSHQVTQMGQEVILRCVPISNHLYFYWYRQILGQKVEFLVSFYNNEISEKSEIFDDQFSVERPDGSNFTLKIRSTKLEDSAMYFCACQGEFQPQHFGDGTRLSIL.

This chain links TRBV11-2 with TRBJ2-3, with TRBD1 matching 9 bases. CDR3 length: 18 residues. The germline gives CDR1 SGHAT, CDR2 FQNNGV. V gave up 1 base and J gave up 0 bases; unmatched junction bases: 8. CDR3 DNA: TGTGCCAGCAGCTTAGCCAGCCTCGGACAGGGGAGCACAGATACGCAGTATTTT. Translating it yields CASSLASLGQGSTDTQYF.

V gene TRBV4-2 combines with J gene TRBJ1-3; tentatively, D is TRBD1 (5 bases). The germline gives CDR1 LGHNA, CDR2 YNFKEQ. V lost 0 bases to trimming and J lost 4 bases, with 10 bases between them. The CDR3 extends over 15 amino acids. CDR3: CASSQEGGEGNTIYF. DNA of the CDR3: TGTGCCAGCAGCCAAGAGGGGGGGGAAGGAAACACCATATATTTT.

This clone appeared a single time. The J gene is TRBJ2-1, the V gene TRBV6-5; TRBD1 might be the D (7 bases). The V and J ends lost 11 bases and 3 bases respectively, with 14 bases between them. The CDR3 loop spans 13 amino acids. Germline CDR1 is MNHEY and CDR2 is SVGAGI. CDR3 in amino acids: CAGGTDLYNEQFF. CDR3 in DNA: TGTGCCGGAGGGACAGACCTCTACAATGAGCAGTTCTTC.

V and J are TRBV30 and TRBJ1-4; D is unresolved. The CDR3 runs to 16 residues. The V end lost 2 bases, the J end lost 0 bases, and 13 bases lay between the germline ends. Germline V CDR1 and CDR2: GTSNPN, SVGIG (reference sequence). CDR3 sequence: CAWSNHAGATNEKLFF. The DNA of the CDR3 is TGTGCCTGGAGTAATCATGCAGGTGCAACTAATGAAAAACTGTTTTTT.

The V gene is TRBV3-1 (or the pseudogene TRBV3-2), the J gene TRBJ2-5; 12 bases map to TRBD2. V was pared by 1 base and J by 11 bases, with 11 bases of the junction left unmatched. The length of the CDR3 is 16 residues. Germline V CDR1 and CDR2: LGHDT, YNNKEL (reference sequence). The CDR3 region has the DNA TGTGCCAGCAGCCAAGTCCGGCTAGCGGGGGGGTCACCACAGTACTTC. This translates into CASSQVRLAGGSPQYF.

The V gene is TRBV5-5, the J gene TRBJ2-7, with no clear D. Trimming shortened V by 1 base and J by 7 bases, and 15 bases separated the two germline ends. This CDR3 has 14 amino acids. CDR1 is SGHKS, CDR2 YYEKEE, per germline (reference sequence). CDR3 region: CASSLRSELSEQYF. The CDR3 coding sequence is TGTGCCAGCAGCTTGAGGAGTGAACTGAGTGAGCAGTACTTC.